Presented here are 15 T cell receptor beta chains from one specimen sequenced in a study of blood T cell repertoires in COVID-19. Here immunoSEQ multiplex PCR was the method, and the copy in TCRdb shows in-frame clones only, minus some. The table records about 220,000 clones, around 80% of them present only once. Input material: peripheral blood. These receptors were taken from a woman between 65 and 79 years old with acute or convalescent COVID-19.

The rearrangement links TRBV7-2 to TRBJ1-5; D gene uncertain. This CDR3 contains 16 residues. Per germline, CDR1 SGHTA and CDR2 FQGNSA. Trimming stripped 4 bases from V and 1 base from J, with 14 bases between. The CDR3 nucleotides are TGTGCCAGCAGCTCCTCAGAATTCTTAAGCAATCAGCCCCAGCATTTT. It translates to CASSSSEFLSNQPQHF.

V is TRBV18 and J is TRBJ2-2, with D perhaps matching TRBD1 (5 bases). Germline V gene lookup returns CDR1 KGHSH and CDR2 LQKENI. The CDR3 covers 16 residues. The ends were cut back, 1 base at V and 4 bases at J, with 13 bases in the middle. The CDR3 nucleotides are TGTGCCAGCTCACCACGCCTAACAGGCTCCACCGGGGAGCTGTTTTTT. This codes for CASSPRLTGSTGELFF.

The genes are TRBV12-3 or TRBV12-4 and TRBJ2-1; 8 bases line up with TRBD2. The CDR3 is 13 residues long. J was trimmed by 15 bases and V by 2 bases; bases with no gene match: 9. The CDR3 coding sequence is TGTGCCAGCAGTTTAACCGGGGGGGCCGGGGCGTTCTTC. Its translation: CASSLTGGAGAFF.

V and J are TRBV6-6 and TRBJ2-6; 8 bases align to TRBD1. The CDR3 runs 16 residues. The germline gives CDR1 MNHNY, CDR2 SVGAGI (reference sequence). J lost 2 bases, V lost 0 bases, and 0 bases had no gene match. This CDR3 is CASSYSTGAGANVLTF. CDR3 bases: TGTGCCAGCAGTTACTCGACAGGGGCTGGGGCCAACGTCCTGACTTTC.

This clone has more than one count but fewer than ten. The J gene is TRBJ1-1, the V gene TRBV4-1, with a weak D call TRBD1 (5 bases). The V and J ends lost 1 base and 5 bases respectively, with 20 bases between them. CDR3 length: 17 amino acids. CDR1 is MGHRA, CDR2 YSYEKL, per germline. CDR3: CASSQAHPRAITTEAFF. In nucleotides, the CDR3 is TGCGCCAGCAGCCAAGCTCACCCCAGGGCCATCACGACTGAAGCTTTCTTT.

CDR3 bases: TGTGCCTGGAGTCGCAGGTCCTCCTACGAGCAGTACTTC. This codes for CAWSRRSSYEQYF. This chain connects TRBV30 to TRBJ2-7; D is undetermined. Germline V CDR1 and CDR2: GTSNPN, SVGIG (reference sequence). V was shortened by 2 bases and J by 0 bases, with 8 bases between the two germline ends. The CDR3 has 13 residues. Variable domain in full (rest from reference TRBV30 and TRBJ2-7): SQTIHQWPATLVQPVGSPLSLECTVEGTSNPNLYWYRQAAGRGLQLLFYSVGIGQISSEVPQNLSASRPQDRQFILSSKKLLLSDSGFYLCAWSRRSSYEQYFGPGTRLTVT.

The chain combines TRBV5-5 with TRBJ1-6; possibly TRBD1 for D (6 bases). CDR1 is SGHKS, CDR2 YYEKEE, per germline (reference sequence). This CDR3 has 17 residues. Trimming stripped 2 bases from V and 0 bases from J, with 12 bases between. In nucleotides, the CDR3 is TGTGCCAGCAGCTTACTCGTGGACAGCTCCTATAATTCACCCCTCCACTTT. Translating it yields CASSLLVDSSYNSPLHF.

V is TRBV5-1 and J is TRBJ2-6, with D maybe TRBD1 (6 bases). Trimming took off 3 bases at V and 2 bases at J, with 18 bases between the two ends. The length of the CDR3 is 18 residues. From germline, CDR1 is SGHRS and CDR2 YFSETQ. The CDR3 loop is CASSWGIGGSTGANVLTF. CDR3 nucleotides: TGCGCCAGCAGCTGGGGTATTGGGGGCAGTACTGGGGCCAACGTCCTGACTTTC.

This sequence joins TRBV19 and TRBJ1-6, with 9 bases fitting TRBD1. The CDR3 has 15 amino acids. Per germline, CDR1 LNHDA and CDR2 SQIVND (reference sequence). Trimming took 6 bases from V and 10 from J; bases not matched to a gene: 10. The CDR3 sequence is CASSRGDRASSPLHF. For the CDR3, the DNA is TGTGCCAGTAGCCGCGGGGACAGGGCTTCCTCACCCCTCCACTTT. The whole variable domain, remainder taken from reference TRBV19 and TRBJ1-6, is DGGITQSPKYLFRKEGQNVTLSCEQNLNHDAMYWYRQDPGQGLRLIYYSQIVNDFQKGDIAEGYSVSREKKESFPLTVTSAQKNPTAFYLCASSRGDRASSPLHFGNGTRLTVT.

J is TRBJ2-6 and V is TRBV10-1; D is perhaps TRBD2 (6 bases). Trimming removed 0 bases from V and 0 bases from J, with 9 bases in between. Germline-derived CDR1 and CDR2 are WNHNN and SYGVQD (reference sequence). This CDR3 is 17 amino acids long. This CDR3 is CASSESAGRSGANVLTF. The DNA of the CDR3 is TGCGCCAGCAGTGAGTCCGCGGGACGCTCTGGGGCCAACGTCCTGACTTTC.

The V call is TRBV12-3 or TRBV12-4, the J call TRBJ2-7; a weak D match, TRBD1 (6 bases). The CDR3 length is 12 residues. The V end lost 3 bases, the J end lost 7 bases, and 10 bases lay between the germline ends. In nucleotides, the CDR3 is TGTGCCAGCAGTTTGACAGGAGGAGAGCAGTACGTC. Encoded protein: CASSLTGGEQYV.

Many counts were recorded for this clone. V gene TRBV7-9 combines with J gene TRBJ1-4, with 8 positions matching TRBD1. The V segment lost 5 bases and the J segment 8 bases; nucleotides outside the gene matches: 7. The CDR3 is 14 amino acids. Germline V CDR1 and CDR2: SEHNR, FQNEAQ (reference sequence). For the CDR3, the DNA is TGTGCCAGCAGCCCCAGGGGGCGTCGCGAAAAACTGTTTTTT. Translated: CASSPRGRREKLFF.

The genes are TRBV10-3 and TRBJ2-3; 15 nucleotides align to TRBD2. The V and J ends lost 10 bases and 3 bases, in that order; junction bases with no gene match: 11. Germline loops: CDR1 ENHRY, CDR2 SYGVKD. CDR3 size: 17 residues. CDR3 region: CATCDGTSGGRTDTQYF. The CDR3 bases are TGTGCCACCTGCGATGGGACTAGCGGGGGGCGGACAGATACGCAGTATTTT.

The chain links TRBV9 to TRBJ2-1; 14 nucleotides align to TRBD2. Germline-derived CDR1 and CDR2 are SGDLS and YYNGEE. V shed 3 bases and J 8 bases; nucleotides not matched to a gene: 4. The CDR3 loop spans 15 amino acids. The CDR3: CASSAGLAGDYEQFF. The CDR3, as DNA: TGTGCCAGCAGCGCGGGACTAGCGGGGGATTATGAGCAGTTCTTC.

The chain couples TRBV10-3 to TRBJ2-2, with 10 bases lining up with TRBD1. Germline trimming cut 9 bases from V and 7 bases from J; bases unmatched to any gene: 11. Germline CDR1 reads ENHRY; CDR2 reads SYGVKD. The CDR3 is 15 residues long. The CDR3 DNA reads TGTGCCATTCTAGGAGACAGGGGGCTTGACGGGGAGCTGTTTTTT. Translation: CAILGDRGLDGELFF.